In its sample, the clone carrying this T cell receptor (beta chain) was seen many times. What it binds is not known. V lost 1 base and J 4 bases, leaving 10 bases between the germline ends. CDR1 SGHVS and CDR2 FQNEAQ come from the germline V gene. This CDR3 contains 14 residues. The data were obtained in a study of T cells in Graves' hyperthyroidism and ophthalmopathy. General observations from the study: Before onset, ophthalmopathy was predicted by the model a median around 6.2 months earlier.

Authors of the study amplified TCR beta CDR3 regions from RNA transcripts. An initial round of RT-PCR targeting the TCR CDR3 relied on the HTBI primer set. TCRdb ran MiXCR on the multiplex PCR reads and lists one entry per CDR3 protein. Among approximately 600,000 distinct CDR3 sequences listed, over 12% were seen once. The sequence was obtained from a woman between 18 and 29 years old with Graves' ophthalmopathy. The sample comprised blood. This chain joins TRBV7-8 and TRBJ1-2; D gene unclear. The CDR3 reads CASSLGRQLYGYTF. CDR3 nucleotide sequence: TGTGCCAGCAGCTTAGGTCGTCAGCTCTATGGCTACACCTTC.